The rows below give T cell receptor beta chains drawn from one sample of a study of blood T cell repertoires in COVID-19. Assay used: immunoSEQ multiplex PCR; TCRdb lists only in-frame clones, some missing. Of some 260,000 clones listed, around three quarters are singletons. Specimen: peripheral blood. The receptors were sampled from a woman older than 75 with acute or convalescent COVID-19. Each CDR3 is given with its conserved first and last residue. The D gene is left open where the match is weak. Clone sizes are given selectively: once, few, many, or a class where the clone is expanded.

cdr3_nt cdr3_aa cdr3_length j_call v_call d_call clone_size
TGTGCCAGCAGCCTCAGACAGGGGAGAAACACTGAAGCTTTCTTT CASSLRQGRNTEAFF 15 TRBJ1-1 TRBV13 TRBD1 once
TGCGCCAGCCAGAATGGACAGGGGAGAGATGGCTACACCTTC CASQNGQGRDGYTF 14 TRBJ1-2 TRBV5-1 TRBD1 NA
TGTGCCAGCCGGTGGGACAGCGGAACAGATACGCAGTATTTT CASRWDSGTDTQYF 14 TRBJ2-3 TRBV21-1 NA NA
TGTGCCAGTAGTGACACCGCGGGGGGCGCGAATGAAAAACTGTTTTTT CASSDTAGGANEKLFF 16 TRBJ1-4 TRBV19 NA NA
TGCGCCAGCAGCCCTCCCCGCGGAGGGAGCACTGAAGCTTTCTTT CASSPPRGGSTEAFF 15 TRBJ1-1 TRBV5-1 NA NA
TGCGCCAGCAGCTTGGCCGGGCAGGGGGCCTACGAGCAGTACTTC CASSLAGQGAYEQYF 15 TRBJ2-7 TRBV5-1 TRBD1 NA
TGCGCCAGCAGCTTAATGACAGGCGGGCGGAATGCTGAAGCTTTCTTT CASSLMTGGRNAEAFF 16 TRBJ1-1 TRBV5-1 NA NA
TGTGCCATCAGTGAGCTGGGACAGGGGACCCTCTATGGCTACACCTTC CAISELGQGTLYGYTF 16 TRBJ1-2 TRBV10-3 TRBD1 NA
TGTGCCAGTAGTACACCTCCCGGGACAGGGATCAGCAATGAGCAGTTCTTC CASSTPPGTGISNEQFF 17 TRBJ2-1 TRBV19 TRBD1 NA
TGTGCCAGCAGCAGAGGAGCGGGAGCGGGAGTAGGCGAGCAGTACTTC CASSRGAGAGVGEQYF 16 TRBJ2-7 TRBV13 TRBD2 NA
TGTGCCAGCAGTTTATCAGGGGAAATTCTATCTTATGGCTACACCTTC CASSLSGEILSYGYTF 16 TRBJ1-2 TRBV28 NA once
TGCGCCAGCAGCCCGACAGGGCGAGGGGGAGATACGCAGTATTTT CASSPTGRGGDTQYF 15 TRBJ2-3 TRBV4-3 TRBD1 NA
TGTGCCAGCAGCTTGGACAGGGGGTTTGGTGGCTACACCTTC CASSLDRGFGGYTF 14 TRBJ1-2 TRBV5-5 TRBD1 NA
TGCGCCAGCAGCTTAACACAATACGAGCAGTACTTC CASSLTQYEQYF 12 TRBJ2-7 TRBV5-1 NA once
TGTGCCAGTAGTACCCGGGGGACAGGGGTCGGATACGAGCAGTACTTC CASSTRGTGVGYEQYF 16 TRBJ2-7 TRBV19 TRBD1 NA
TGTGCCACCAGTGCGGGATCGGTAGGGACCCAGTACTTC CATSAGSVGTQYF 13 TRBJ2-5 TRBV24-1 NA few
TGTGCCAGCAGCTTAGTACCGGGGTCGAGGACTGAAGCTTTCTTT CASSLVPGSRTEAFF 15 TRBJ1-1 TRBV7-2 NA NA
TGTGCCAGCAGCCAACGAGATACGCAGTATTTT CASSQRDTQYF 11 TRBJ2-3 TRBV14 NA NA
TGTGCCAGCAGTTACATGACAGGGGTCACTGAAGCTTTCTTT CASSYMTGVTEAFF 14 TRBJ1-1 TRBV6-5 TRBD1 NA
TGTGCCAGCAGCTCCCCACAGGGCTCCTACGAGCAGTACTTC CASSSPQGSYEQYF 14 TRBJ2-7 TRBV7-9 NA NA
TGTGCCAGCAGCTTGGCCGGCGGAGGCATTGATGGCTACACCTTC CASSLAGGGIDGYTF 15 TRBJ1-2 TRBV5-4 NA once
TGTGCCAGCAGCCCAGCGGGGACAGGGAGCTCTGGGGCCAACGTCCTGACTTTC CASSPAGTGSSGANVLTF 18 TRBJ2-6 TRBV3-1/TRBV3-2 TRBD1 once
TGTGCCAGTAGTATTAAGCTCGAGACCGGGGAGCTGTTTTTT CASSIKLETGELFF 14 TRBJ2-2 TRBV19 NA many
TGTGCCAGCACCCTAGAGACAGGGGGCTTTGGCTACACCTTC CASTLETGGFGYTF 14 TRBJ1-2 TRBV6-5 TRBD1 few
TGTGCCAGCAGCTTACCCGGGACTAGCATGGAGACCCAGTACTTC CASSLPGTSMETQYF 15 TRBJ2-5 TRBV7-9 TRBD2 NA
TGTGCCAGCAGCGTAGGCAATAGCGGGGGCCAAGAGACCCAGTACTTC CASSVGNSGGQETQYF 16 TRBJ2-5 TRBV9 TRBD2 NA
TGTGCCAGCAGTTACAGCCACTTAAAGACAGGGGGCGGCAATGAGCAGTTCTTC CASSYSHLKTGGGNEQFF 18 TRBJ2-1 TRBV6-7 TRBD1 NA
TGTGCCAGCAGCTCCACAGGGTCCGATGGCTACACCTTC CASSSTGSDGYTF 13 TRBJ1-2 TRBV5-6 NA NA
TGTGCCAGTAGTATAGGTTACCTCCTAGGGGATGAGCAGTTCTTC CASSIGYLLGDEQFF 15 TRBJ2-1 TRBV19 NA NA
TGTGCCAGCAGCGTAGGGGAGCCAAACTATGGCTACACCTTC CASSVGEPNYGYTF 14 TRBJ1-2 TRBV9 NA NA
TGTGCCAGCAGCTTAAGGAGGAGCTCCTATAATTCACCCCTCCACTTT CASSLRRSSYNSPLHF 16 TRBJ1-6 TRBV7-9 NA NA
TGTGCCAGTACTTCGACAGGGGGCTCATTAGGGAACACTGAAGCTTTCTTT CASTSTGGSLGNTEAFF 17 TRBJ1-1 TRBV19 TRBD1 NA
TGTGCCAGCAGAGTCGGGGGGGCCTTCTCCGATGAGCAGTTCTTC CASRVGGAFSDEQFF 15 TRBJ2-1 TRBV2 TRBD2 NA
TGTGCCAGCAGCCCAGACAGGGTTCAGCCCCAGCATTTT CASSPDRVQPQHF 13 TRBJ1-5 TRBV6-5 TRBD1 NA
TGTGCCAGCAGCCCTGGAAGGGGAAACACTGAAGCTTTCTTT CASSPGRGNTEAFF 14 TRBJ1-1 TRBV11-1 NA NA
TGCAGTGCTAGTAGTGGCGGTTTGAACACTGAAGCTTTCTTT CSASSGGLNTEAFF 14 TRBJ1-1 TRBV20-1 NA NA
TGTGCCAGCAGCTCCGGACAGGGGACGTATAGCAATCAGCCCCAGCATTTT CASSSGQGTYSNQPQHF 17 TRBJ1-5 TRBV7-9 TRBD1 NA
TGTGCCAGCAGTTACCCGGGACTAGGGTTCGATGAGCAGTTCTTC CASSYPGLGFDEQFF 15 TRBJ2-1 TRBV6-6 TRBD2 NA
TGTGCCAGTAGTATTAGGCGAGCGGGGGCCTTGGGGACCGGGGAGCTGTTTTTT CASSIRRAGALGTGELFF 18 TRBJ2-2 TRBV19 TRBD2 once
TGTGCCAGCAGTAGGGGGGACAGATCCTACGAGCAGTACTTC CASSRGDRSYEQYF 14 TRBJ2-7 TRBV27 NA NA
TGTGCCAGCAGCTTTCTAGCGGCTCAAGCTGGTGATGAGCAGTTCTTC CASSFLAAQAGDEQFF 16 TRBJ2-1 TRBV7-9 TRBD2 NA
TGTGCCAGTAGTAGGGGGTTCGGGGGACCGGCGAACACCGGGGAGCTGTTTTTT CASSRGFGGPANTGELFF 18 TRBJ2-2 TRBV19 NA once
TGTGCCAGCAGCTTGGGGGCGGGATCTAACTACAATGAGCAGTTCTTC CASSLGAGSNYNEQFF 16 TRBJ2-1 TRBV5-4 NA many
TGTGCCAGCAGCTTATATCATCAGCCCCAGCATTTT CASSLYHQPQHF 12 TRBJ1-5 TRBV7-2 NA NA
TGTGCCATCAGTGATGGCGGGGGGGCCGGCACAGATACGCAGTATTTT CAISDGGGAGTDTQYF 16 TRBJ2-3 TRBV10-3 TRBD2 NA
TGCGCCAGCAGCGTCGGACAGTTAGCCTCACCCCTCCACTTT CASSVGQLASPLHF 14 TRBJ1-6 TRBV5-1 NA NA
TGTGCCAGCAGCTTGGGGAGCGGGAGCGGGACCAAAAACATTCAGTACTTC CASSLGSGSGTKNIQYF 17 TRBJ2-4 TRBV5-4 TRBD2 few
TGTGCCAGCAGTTACTCGGGACTACCCACAGATACGCAGTATTTT CASSYSGLPTDTQYF 15 TRBJ2-3 TRBV7-3 TRBD2 NA
TGCAGCGTTCTCGGACAGGGGGCCTCAAACTATGGCTACACCTTC CSVLGQGASNYGYTF 15 TRBJ1-2 TRBV29-1 TRBD1 NA
TGCAGCGCTCGAGACACTGAAGCTTTCTTT CSARDTEAFF 10 TRBJ1-1 TRBV29-1 NA NA
TGTGCCTGGAGTGTACCAGGCTTCAATCAGCCCCAGCATTTT CAWSVPGFNQPQHF 14 TRBJ1-5 TRBV30 NA few
TGTGCCAGCAGCGAGGGGGCGTTACAGGGCCACACTGAAGCTTTCTTT CASSEGALQGHTEAFF 16 TRBJ1-1 TRBV2 TRBD1 NA
TGTGCCAGCAGCTCGAGCATAACAGGGATGGGGGACTATGGCTACACCTTC CASSSSITGMGDYGYTF 17 TRBJ1-2 TRBV5-4 NA NA
TGTGCCAGTACTCAGACTAGCGCTCAAGAGACCCAGTACTTC CASTQTSAQETQYF 14 TRBJ2-5 TRBV19 TRBD2 NA
TGTGCCACCAGTGATCCCCGCAGGGGGGCGGGAGGAAAGGACAATGAGCAGTTCTTC CATSDPRRGAGGKDNEQFF 19 TRBJ2-1 TRBV24-1 NA NA
TGTGCCAGCAATAGAGGGAGCGGCACAGATACGCAGTATTTT CASNRGSGTDTQYF 14 TRBJ2-3 TRBV5-6 NA NA
TGTGCCAGCAGCCCCTCCAGGGGTGAATACAATGAGCAGTTCTTC CASSPSRGEYNEQFF 15 TRBJ2-1 TRBV7-2 NA NA
TGTGCCAGCAGCCTGGGAGGGACAGGGGGTTACGAGCAGTACTTC CASSLGGTGGYEQYF 15 TRBJ2-7 TRBV7-2 TRBD1 NA
TGTGCCGGAAGTAGGAAGGCAGGGGCGTCAGATACGCAGTATTTT CAGSRKAGASDTQYF 15 TRBJ2-3 TRBV21-1 NA NA
TGCGCAGCACGGGGACTAGCGGGAAAAGCAGATACGCAGTATTTT CAARGLAGKADTQYF 15 TRBJ2-3 TRBV10-2 TRBD2 NA